This T cell receptor (beta chain) comes out of a study of blood T cell repertoires in COVID-19. CDR3 size: 15 residues. In germline, CDR1 is ENHRY, CDR2 SYGVKD. The J segment lost 2 bases and the V segment lost 4 bases, leaving 5 bases of the junction unmatched. Repertoires were generated with immunoSEQ multiplex PCR, while TCRdb's copy carries only in-frame clones and drops some. The sample has roughly 230,000 clones, roughly 85% seen once. The origin of this receptor is a man aged 35 to 55 with acute or convalescent COVID-19. The rearrangement uses TRBV10-3 and TRBJ2-1; 7 bases match TRBD2. The sample comprised peripheral blood. As DNA, the CDR3 is TGTGCCATCAGTGGAGGCGGGGGTCCCTACAATGAGCAGTTCTTC. Translated, it gives CAISGGGGPYNEQFF.